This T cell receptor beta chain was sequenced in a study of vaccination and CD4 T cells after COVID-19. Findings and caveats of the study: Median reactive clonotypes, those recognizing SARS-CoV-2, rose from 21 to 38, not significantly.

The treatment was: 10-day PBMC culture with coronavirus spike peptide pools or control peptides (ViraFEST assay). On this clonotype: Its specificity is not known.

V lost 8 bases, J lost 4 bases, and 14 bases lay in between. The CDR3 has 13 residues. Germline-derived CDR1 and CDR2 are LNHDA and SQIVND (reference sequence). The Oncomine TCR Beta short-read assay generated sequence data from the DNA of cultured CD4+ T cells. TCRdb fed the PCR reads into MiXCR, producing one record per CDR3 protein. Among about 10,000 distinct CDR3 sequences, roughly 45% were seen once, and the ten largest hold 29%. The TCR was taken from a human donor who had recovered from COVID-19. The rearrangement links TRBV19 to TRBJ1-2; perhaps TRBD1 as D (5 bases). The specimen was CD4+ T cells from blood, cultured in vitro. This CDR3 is CASSTDRIYGYTF. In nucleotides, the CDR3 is TGTGCCAGTTCTACAGACAGAATCTATGGCTACACCTTC.